Presented here are 6 T cell receptor beta chains from one specimen sequenced in a study of blood T cell repertoires in COVID-19. TCRdb's copy holds only in-frame clones and misses some; the assay was immunoSEQ multiplex PCR. The table has tens of thousands of clones, approximately 85% seen once; the top ten hold 16%. Sequencing was carried out using peripheral blood. Receptors were obtained from a human donor in a cohort sampled during active COVID-19.

This clone was recorded once. This chain links TRBV15 with TRBJ2-3; a possible D gene is TRBD2 (6 bases). Trimming took off 5 bases at V and 2 bases at J, with 14 bases between the two ends. The germline V gene has CDR1 LNHNV and CDR2 YYDKDF (reference sequence). The CDR3 consists of 15 residues. The CDR3 is CATSQRVSTTDTQYF. The CDR3 DNA follows: TGTGCCACCAGCCAGCGGGTTTCTACCACAGATACGCAGTATTTT. Full variable domain (remainder filled in from reference TRBV15 and TRBJ2-3): DAMVIQNPRYQVTQFGKPVTLSCSQTLNHNVMYWYQQKSSQAPKLLFHYYDKDFNNEADTPDNFQSRRPNTSFCFLDIRSPGLGDTAMYLCATSQRVSTTDTQYFGPGTRLTVL.

The chain combines TRBV19 with TRBJ2-6; D is undetermined. CDR3 length: 15 amino acids. Trimming shortened V by 6 bases and J by 1 base, and 10 bases separated the two germline ends. CDR1 is LNHDA, CDR2 SQIVND, per germline (reference sequence). Written as DNA, the CDR3 is TGTGCCAGTAGGTTAGGAGATTCTGGGGCCAACGTCCTGACTTTC. This encodes CASRLGDSGANVLTF.

J is TRBJ2-5 and V is TRBV6-5, with D possibly TRBD1 on 6 matching bases. Germline loops: CDR1 MNHEY, CDR2 SVGAGI. The CDR3 has 13 residues. Trimming shortened V by 5 bases and J by 3 bases, and 10 bases separated the two germline ends. This CDR3 reads CASSKGVKETQYF. The CDR3 nucleotides are TGTGCCAGCAGTAAGGGGGTAAAAGAGACCCAGTACTTC.

This clone was seen once. The rearrangement joins TRBV7-8 to TRBJ1-2; tentative D call: TRBD1 (6 bases). V was shortened by 1 base and J by 4 bases, with 7 bases between the two germline ends. This CDR3 region has 13 residues. CDR1 SGHVS and CDR2 FQNEAQ come from the germline V gene. In DNA, the CDR3 is TGTGCCAGCAGCTTAGGGACAGCCTATGGCTACACCTTC. Protein product: CASSLGTAYGYTF.

CDR3: CASSLVSGATYEQYF. The CDR3 DNA reads as TGTGCCAGCAGCTTAGTCTCAGGGGCTACCTACGAGCAGTACTTC. The chain combines TRBV11-2 with TRBJ2-7, with a tentative D call TRBD1 (6 bases). This CDR3 has 15 amino acids. The germline V gene has CDR1 SGHAT and CDR2 FQNNGV. V was shortened by 1 base and J by 2 bases, with 12 bases between the two germline ends.

CDR3 amino acids: CASSQEGLAGEDEQFF. CDR3 coding DNA: TGCGCCAGCAGCCAAGAGGGACTAGCGGGAGAGGATGAGCAGTTCTTC. The rearrangement links TRBV4-1 to TRBJ2-1; TRBD2 agrees at 14 bases. CDR3 size: 16 residues. Germline V gene sequence: CDR1 MGHRA, CDR2 YSYEKL. With 0 bases clipped from V and 8 bases from J, the junction kept 3 bases outside the gene matches.